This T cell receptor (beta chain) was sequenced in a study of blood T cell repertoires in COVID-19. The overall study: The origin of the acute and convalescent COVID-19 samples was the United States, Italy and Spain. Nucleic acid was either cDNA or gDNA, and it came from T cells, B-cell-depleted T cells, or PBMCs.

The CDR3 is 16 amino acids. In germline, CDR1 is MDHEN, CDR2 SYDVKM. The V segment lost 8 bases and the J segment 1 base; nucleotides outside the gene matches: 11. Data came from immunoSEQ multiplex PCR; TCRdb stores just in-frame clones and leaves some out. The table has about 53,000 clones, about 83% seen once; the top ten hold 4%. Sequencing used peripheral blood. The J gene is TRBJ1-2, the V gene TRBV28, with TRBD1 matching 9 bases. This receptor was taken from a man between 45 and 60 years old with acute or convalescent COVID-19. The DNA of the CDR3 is TGTGCCAGCGGAACCGGGACAGGGAAGATTAACTATGGCTACACCTTC. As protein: CASGTGTGKINYGYTF.